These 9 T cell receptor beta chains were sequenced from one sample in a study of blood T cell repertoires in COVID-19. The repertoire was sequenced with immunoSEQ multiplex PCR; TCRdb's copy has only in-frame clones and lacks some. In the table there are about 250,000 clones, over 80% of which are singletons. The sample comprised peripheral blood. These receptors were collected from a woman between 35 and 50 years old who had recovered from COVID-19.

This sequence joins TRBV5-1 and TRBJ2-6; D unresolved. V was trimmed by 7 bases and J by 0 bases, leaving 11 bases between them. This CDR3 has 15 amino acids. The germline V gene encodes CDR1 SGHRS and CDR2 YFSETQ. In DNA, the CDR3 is TGCGCCAGCGAGGTCCCAAACTCTGGGGCCAACGTCCTGACTTTC. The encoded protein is CASEVPNSGANVLTF. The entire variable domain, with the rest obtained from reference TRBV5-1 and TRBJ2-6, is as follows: KAGVTQTPRYLIKTRGQQVTLSCSPISGHRSVSWYQQTPGQGLQFLFEYFSETQRNKGNFPGRFSGRQFSNSRSEMNVSTLELGDSALYLCASEVPNSGANVLTFGAGSRLTVL.

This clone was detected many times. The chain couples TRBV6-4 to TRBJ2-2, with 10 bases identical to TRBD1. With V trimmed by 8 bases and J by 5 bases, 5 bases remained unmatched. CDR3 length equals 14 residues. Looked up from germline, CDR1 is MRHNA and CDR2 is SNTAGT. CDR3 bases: TGTGCCAGCCGGGACAGGGGTCCAACCGGGGAGCTGTTTTTT. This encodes CASRDRGPTGELFF.

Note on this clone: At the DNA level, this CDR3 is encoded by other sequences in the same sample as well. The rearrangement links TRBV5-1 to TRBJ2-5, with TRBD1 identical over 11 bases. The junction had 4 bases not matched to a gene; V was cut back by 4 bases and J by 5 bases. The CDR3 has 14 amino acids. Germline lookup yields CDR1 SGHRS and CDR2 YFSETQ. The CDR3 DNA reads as TGCGCCAGCAGCAGGACAGGGGGCAGGGAGACCCAGTACTTC. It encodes CASSRTGGRETQYF.

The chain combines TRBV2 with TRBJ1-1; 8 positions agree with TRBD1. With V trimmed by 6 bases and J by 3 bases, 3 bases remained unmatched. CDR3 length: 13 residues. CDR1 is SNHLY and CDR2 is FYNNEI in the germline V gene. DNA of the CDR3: TGTGCCAGCAGACAGGGGGGGGACACTGAAGCTTTCTTT. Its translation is CASRQGGDTEAFF.

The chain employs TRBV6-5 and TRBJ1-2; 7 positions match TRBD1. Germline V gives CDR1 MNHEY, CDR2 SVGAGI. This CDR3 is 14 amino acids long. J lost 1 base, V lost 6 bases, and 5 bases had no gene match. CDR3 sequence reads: CASSPGTVNYGYTF. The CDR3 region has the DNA TGTGCCAGCAGCCCGGGGACAGTTAACTATGGCTACACCTTC.

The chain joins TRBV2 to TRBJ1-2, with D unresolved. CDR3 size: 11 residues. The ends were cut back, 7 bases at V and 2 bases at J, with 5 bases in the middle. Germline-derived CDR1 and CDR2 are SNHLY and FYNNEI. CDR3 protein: CASTGNYGYTF. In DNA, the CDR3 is TGTGCCAGCACCGGGAACTATGGCTACACCTTC.

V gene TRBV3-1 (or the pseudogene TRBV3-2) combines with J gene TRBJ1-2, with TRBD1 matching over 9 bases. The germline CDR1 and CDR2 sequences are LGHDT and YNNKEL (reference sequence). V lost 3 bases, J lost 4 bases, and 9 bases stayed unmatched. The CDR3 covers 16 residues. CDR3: CASSQNADRGFYGYTF. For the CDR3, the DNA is TGTGCCAGCAGCCAGAACGCGGACAGGGGCTTCTATGGCTACACCTTC.

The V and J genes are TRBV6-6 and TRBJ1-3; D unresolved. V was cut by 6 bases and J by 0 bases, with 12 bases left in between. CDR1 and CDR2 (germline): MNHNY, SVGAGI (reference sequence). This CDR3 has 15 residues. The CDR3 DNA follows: TGTGCCAGCAGCTGGGCCCACGACTCTGGAAACACCATATATTTT. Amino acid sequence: CASSWAHDSGNTIYF.

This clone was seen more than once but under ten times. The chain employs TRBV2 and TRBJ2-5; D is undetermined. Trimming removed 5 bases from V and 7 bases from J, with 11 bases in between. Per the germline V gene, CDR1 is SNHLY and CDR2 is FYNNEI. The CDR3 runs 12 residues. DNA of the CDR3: TGTGCCAGCAGTCCCTTATCGGGGACCCAGTACTTC. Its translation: CASSPLSGTQYF.